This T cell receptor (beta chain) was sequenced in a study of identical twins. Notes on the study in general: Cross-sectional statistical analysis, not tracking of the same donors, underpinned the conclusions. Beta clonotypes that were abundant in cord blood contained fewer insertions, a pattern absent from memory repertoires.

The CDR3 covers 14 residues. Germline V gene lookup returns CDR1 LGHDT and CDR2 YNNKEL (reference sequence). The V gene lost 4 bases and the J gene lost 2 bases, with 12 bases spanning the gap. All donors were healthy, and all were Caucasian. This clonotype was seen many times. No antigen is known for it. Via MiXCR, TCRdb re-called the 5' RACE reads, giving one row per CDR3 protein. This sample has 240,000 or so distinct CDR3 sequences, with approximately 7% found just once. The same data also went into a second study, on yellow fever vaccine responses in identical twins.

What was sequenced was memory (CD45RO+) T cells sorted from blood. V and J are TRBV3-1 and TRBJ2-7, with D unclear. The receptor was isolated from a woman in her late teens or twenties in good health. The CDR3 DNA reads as TGTGCCAGCAGCCCCTACCGGACCGCCTACGAGCAGTACTTC. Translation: CASSPYRTAYEQYF.